This T cell receptor (beta chain) was observed in a study of cytomegalovirus exposure and HLA in healthy donors. Study-level findings and limits: Most observed TCR sequences were rare, whereas some public TCRs were detected in many donors.

Generated by immunoSEQ multiplex PCR, the TCRdb table keeps only in-frame clones and is missing some. The table lists approximately 160,000 clones, 70% to 90% of them singletons. With respect to this clone: Its specificity is not known.

The CDR3 consists of 15 residues. Germline V CDR1 and CDR2: SGHTA, FQGNSA. After removal of 2 bases from V and 5 bases from J, the junction contained 7 bases not matched to a gene. J is TRBJ2-5 and V is TRBV7-2; TRBD2 aligns across 8 bases. This TCR derives from a woman under 30 in good health and CMV-seronegative. The sequenced sample was PBMCs. Written as DNA, the CDR3 is TGTGCCAGCAGCTTAAGGCGGGAGGTGGCGGAGACCCAGTACTTC. As protein: CASSLRREVAETQYF.